This T cell receptor beta chain was obtained from a study of T cells in Graves' hyperthyroidism and ophthalmopathy (dated by TCRdb to between 2017 and 2020). For the wider study: Peripheral blood was sampled at the time of initial diagnosis, prior to any treatment. To identify TCR V-J signatures that set the groups apart, the researchers used a discovery cohort of about a hundred patients, made up of 40 to 45 with Graves' ophthalmopathy and about 60 with stable Graves' hyperthyroidism. Prospective prediction of ophthalmopathy was tested in an independent validation cohort consisting of some 18 hyperthyroidism patients and approximately 16 patients who later progressed to ophthalmopathy. The 85 to 100 discovery patients were divided at random into training and test sets in a 7:3 ratio. Thyroid tissue and blood T-cell repertoires from roughly 6 Graves' hyperthyroidism patients were also compared in the study. After sampling, hyperthyroidism patients received methimazole starting at 30 mg daily, and ophthalmopathy patients received high-dose intravenous methylprednisolone. The paper reports TCR Vbeta CDR3 sequencing of approximately 140 peripheral blood samples: approximately 41 ophthalmopathy, about 75 hyperthyroidism and around 17 progressor patients. Points the paper makes about the study in general: In validation, the model predicted progression to ophthalmopathy a median of roughly 6.2 months before onset, with approximately 68% sensitivity and more than 72% specificity. Ophthalmopathy was separated from stable hyperthyroidism by a 13 V-J signature model, with 85% to 90% sensitivity and roughly 84% specificity obtained in cross-validation and 80%/75% obtained in testing. Most expanded thyroid clonotypes (frequency above 0.001) were also detected in blood, suggesting blood repertoires may reflect thyroid immune responses. Sample size was not statistically predetermined, and investigators were not blinded to group allocation.

About this clonotype itself: The specificity of this receptor is unknown. No qualities accompany the bases; no much larger clone lies one base away.

Amplification of TCR beta CDR3 regions was carried out from RNA transcripts. For the first round of RT-PCR on the TCR CDR3, the HTBI primer set was used together with the Qiagen OneStep RT-PCR kit. Libraries were constructed in a second round of multiplex PCR, after which size selection and purification were performed. Libraries were sequenced paired-end with 100 bp reads on an Illumina HiSeq2000. Regarding the original processing steps: SOAPnuke was used to process the raw data, with reads discarded if the reads contained adapters or uncalled bases, had a mean Phred below 15, or lacked an exact constant-primer or identifier match. COPE v1.2.5 was used to merge the high-quality paired reads, and each unique nucleotide sequence was defined as a clonotype. MiTCR v1.1 was used to align the clonotypes against IMGT TRBV, TRBD and TRBJ reference segments. Analysis was restricted to V-J combinations with a frequency above 0.0001, which covered 98% to 99.2% of repertoires. A TCS score was defined as the ratio between F50 (clonal expansion) and ExV (chaos), using BLOSUM62-based TCRdist between CDR3 peptides within each V-J. Welch's t-statistics and random forest reduced around 550 V-J features to roughly 13, which were used in a naive Bayes classifier (R e1071). TCRdb reran the public reads through fastp at Q25 and MiXCR, keeping productive beta chains. Entries are consolidated by CDR3 protein sequence, retaining the most common genes and DNA. The V and J calls, along with clone size, are taken from TCRdb and not from the paper's own processing. In all, the sample holds 300,000 to 450,000 distinct CDR3 sequences, and approximately 15% of those were seen once. Jointly, the top ten make up around a fifth of the sample.

The CDR3 sequence holds 13 residues, the cysteine and phenylalanine included. Only CDR3 DNA is held: 39 bases, read in frame from base 1. The junction shows trimming of 5 bases on V and 6 bases on J, plus 13 bases between the germline ends. CDR1 is given as SGHTA and CDR2 as FQGNSA, both from the germline V gene. Ophthalmopathy patients had moderately to severely active disease, with a Clinical Activity Score of 3 or more, a NOSPECS grade of 4 or more, and a disease duration of less than 3 months. The study excluded patients with uncontrolled infections, other autoimmune diseases, pregnancy or lactation. Diagnoses were established on the basis of clinical symptoms, serum thyroxine and TRAb, thyroid ultrasound, and orbital computed tomography. PBMCs were isolated from about 10 ml of fresh peripheral blood by Ficoll-Paque density gradient centrifugation. Trizol reagent was used to extract total RNA, and RNA quality was then checked on an Agilent 2100 Bioanalyzer.

The V and J segments used are TRBV7-2 and TRBJ1-2, with the D gene call left open. The origin of this receptor is a woman in her twenties or thirties with Graves' ophthalmopathy. The sequencing input was blood. The nucleotides read TGTGCCAGCAGCCCGGGGATTCTCGATGGCTACACCTTC. Its protein is CASSPGILDGYTF.